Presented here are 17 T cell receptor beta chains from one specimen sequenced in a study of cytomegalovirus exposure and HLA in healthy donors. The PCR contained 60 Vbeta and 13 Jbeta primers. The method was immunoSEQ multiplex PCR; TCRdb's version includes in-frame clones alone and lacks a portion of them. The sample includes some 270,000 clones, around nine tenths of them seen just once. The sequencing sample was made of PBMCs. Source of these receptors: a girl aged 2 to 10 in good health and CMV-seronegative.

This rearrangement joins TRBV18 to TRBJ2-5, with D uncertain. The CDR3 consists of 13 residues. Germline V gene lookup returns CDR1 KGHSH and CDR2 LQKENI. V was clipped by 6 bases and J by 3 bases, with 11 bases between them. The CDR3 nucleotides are TGTGCCAGCTCCCAGAGGCGAGAAGAGACCCAGTACTTC. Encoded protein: CASSQRREETQYF. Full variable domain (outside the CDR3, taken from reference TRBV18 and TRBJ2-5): NAGVMQNPRHLVRRRGQEARLRCSPMKGHSHVYWYRQLPEEGLKFMVYLQKENIIDESGMPKERFSAEFPKEGPSILRIQQVVRGDSAAYFCASSQRREETQYFGPGTRLLVL.

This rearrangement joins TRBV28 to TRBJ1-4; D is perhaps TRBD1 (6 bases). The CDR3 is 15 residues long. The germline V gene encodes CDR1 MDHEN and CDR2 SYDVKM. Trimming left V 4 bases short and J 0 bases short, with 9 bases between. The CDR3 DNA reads TGTGCCAGCAGTTACACAGGGTCAACTAATGAAAAACTGTTTTTT. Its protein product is CASSYTGSTNEKLFF.

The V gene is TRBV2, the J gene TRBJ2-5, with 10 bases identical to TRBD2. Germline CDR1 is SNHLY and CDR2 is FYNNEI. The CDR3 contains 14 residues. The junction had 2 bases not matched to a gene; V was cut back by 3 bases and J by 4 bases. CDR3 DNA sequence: TGTGCCAGCAGTGACGCTAGCGGGAGAGAGACCCAGTACTTC. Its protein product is CASSDASGRETQYF.

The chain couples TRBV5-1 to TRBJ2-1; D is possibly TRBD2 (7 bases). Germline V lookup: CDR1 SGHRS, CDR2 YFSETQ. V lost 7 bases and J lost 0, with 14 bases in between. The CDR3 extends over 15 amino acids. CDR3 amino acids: CASRGAVSSYNEQFF. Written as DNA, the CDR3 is TGCGCCAGCCGGGGGGCGGTCAGCTCCTACAATGAGCAGTTCTTC. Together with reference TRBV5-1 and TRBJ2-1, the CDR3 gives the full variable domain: KAGVTQTPRYLIKTRGQQVTLSCSPISGHRSVSWYQQTPGQGLQFLFEYFSETQRNKGNFPGRFSGRQFSNSRSEMNVSTLELGDSALYLCASRGAVSSYNEQFFGPGTRLTVL.

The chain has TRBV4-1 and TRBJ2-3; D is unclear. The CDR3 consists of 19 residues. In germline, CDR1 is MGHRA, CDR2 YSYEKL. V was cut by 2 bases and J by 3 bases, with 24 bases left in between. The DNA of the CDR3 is TGCGCCAGCAGCCAAAACCCCCTGACCAGAGCTGCTAGTACAGATACGCAGTATTTT. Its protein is CASSQNPLTRAASTDTQYF.

CDR3 sequence: CASSTVVGDETQYF. CDR3 nucleotide sequence: TGTGCCAGCAGCACGGTGGTGGGAGATGAGACCCAGTACTTC. The rearrangement links TRBV5-4 to TRBJ2-5; D may be TRBD2 (5 bases). This CDR3 spans 14 amino acids. Germline lookup yields CDR1 SGHNT and CDR2 YYREEE (reference sequence). The ends were cut back, 4 bases at V and 5 bases at J, with 15 bases in the middle. Full variable domain (remainder filled in from reference TRBV5-4 and TRBJ2-5): ETGVTQSPTHLIKTRGQQVTLRCSSQSGHNTVSWYQQALGQGPQFIFQYYREEENGRGNFPPRFSGLQFPNYSSELNVNALELDDSALYLCASSTVVGDETQYFGPGTRLLVL.

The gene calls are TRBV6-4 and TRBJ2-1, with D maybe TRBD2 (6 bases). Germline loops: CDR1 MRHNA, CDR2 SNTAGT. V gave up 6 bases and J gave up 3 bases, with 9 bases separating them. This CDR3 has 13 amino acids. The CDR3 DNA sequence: TGTGCCAGCAGCTTGACTAGCTACAATGAGCAGTTCTTC. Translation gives CASSLTSYNEQFF.

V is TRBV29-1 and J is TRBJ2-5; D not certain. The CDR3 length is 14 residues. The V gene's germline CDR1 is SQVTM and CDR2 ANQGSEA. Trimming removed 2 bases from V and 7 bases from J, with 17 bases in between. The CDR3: CSVETHLERGTQYF. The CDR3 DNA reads TGCAGCGTTGAAACCCATTTAGAGCGCGGGACCCAGTACTTC.

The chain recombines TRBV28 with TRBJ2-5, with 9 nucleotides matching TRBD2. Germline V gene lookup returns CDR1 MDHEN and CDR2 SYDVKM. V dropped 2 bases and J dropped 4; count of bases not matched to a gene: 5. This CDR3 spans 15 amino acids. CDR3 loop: CASSLGAGGPETQYF. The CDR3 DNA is TGTGCCAGCAGTTTAGGGGCGGGGGGGCCAGAGACCCAGTACTTC.

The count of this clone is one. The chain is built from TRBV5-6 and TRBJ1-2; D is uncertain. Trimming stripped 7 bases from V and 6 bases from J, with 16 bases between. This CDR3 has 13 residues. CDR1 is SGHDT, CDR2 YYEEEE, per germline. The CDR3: CASLAPGSDGYTF. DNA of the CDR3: TGTGCCAGCCTCGCCCCAGGTTCGGATGGCTACACCTTC. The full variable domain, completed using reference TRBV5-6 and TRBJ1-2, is DAGVTQSPTHLIKTRGQQVTLRCSPKSGHDTVSWYQQALGQGPQFIFQYYEEEERQRGNFPDRFSGHQFPNYSSELNVNALLLGDSALYLCASLAPGSDGYTFGSGTRLTVV.

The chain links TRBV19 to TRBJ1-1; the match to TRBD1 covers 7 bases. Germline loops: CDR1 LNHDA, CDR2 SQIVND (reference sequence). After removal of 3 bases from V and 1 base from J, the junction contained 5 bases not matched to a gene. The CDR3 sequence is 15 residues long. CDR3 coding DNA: TGTGCCAGTAGTATCGGAGGACAGGAGAACACTGAAGCTTTCTTT. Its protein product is CASSIGGQENTEAFF.

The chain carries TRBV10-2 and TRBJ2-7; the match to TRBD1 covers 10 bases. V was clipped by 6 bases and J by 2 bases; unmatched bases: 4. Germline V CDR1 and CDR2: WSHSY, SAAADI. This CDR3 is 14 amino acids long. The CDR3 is CASSSGTGAYEQYF. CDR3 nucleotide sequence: TGCGCCAGCAGCTCCGGGACAGGGGCCTACGAGCAGTACTTC.

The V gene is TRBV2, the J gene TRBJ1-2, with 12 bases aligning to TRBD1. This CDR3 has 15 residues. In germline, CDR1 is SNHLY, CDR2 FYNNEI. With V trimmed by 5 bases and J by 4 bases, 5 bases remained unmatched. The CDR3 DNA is TGTGCCAGCAGTATCGGGACAGGGGGCTTCTATGGCTACACCTTC. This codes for CASSIGTGGFYGYTF.

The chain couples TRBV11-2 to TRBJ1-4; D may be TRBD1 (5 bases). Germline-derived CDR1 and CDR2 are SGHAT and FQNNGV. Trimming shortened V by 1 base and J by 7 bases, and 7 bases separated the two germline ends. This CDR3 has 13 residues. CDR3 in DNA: TGTGCCAGCAGCTTAGGACAGCGTGAAAAACTGTTTTTT. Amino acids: CASSLGQREKLFF.

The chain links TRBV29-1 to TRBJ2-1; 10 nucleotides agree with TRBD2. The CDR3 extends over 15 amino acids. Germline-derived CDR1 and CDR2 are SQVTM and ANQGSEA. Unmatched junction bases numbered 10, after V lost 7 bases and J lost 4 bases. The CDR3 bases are TGCAGCGGCCTGCTCCTTAGCGGGGGGTACAATGAGCAGTTCTTC. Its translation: CSGLLLSGGYNEQFF.

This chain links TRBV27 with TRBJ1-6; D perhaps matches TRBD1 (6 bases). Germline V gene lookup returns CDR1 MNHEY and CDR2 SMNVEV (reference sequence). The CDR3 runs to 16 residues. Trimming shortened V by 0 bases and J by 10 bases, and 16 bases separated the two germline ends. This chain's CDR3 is CASSLSGGQGRSPLHF. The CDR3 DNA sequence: TGTGCCAGCAGTTTATCCGGGGGGCAGGGCCGGTCACCCCTCCACTTT.

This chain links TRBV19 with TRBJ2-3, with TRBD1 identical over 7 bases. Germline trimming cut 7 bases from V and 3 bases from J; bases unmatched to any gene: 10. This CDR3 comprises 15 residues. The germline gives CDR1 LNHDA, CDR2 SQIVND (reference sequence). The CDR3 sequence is CASTSPRGRTDTQYF. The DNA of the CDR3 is TGTGCCAGTACCTCACCTAGGGGGCGAACAGATACGCAGTATTTT.